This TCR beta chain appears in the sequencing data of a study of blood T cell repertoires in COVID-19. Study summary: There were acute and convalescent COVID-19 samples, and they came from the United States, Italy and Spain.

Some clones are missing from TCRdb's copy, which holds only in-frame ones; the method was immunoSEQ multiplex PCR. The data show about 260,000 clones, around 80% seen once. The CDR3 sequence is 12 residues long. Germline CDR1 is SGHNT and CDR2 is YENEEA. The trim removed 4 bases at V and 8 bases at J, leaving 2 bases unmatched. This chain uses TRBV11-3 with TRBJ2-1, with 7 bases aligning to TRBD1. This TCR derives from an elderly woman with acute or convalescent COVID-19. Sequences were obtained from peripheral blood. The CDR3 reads CASSSDRDEQFF. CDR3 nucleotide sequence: TGTGCCAGCAGCTCAGACAGGGATGAGCAGTTCTTC. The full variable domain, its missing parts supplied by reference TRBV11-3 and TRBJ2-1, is EAGVVQSPRYKIIEKKQPVAFWCNPISGHNTLYWYLQNLGQGPELLIRYENEEAVDDSQLPKDRFSAERLKGVDSTLKIQPAELGDSAVYLCASSSDRDEQFFGPGTRLTVL.